This TCR beta chain originates from a study of blood T cell repertoires in COVID-19 (dated by TCRdb to 2020 to 2021). Context from the whole study: Samples covering the acute and convalescent phases of COVID-19 were provided by collaborators in the United States, Italy and Spain. The prospective study material was composed of cDNA or gDNA derived from T cells, B-cell-depleted T cells, or PBMCs. The dataset comprised deeply sampled blood TCRbeta repertoires from subjects exposed to, actively infected with, or recovered from COVID-19. A freely available public database, intended as a resource for researchers studying the immune response to SARS-CoV-2, is where the repertoires were released. The samples were drawn from the first 160 participants of the ongoing ImmuneRACE study and from some 1,300 subjects provided by 6 global collaborators. Nearly every sample came with metadata listing a de-identified subject ID, COVID-19 status, age in years and sex. Where HLA class I and class II types were available, the types were taken from metadata supplied by the sample provider, not from assay-based typing.

In the case of this clone: Its specific antigen is unknown. No base quality information exists; no much larger clone differs at one position.

The collaborating institutions used their own protocols to collect whole blood in K2EDTA tubes. Collaborator samples were shipped for TCRbeta analysis as frozen whole blood, isolated PBMCs, or DNA extracted from either sample type. What the research found in general, with its limitations: The quantity of clinical and demographic metadata differed by source and by participant and was supplied without curation.

TCRbeta CDR3 regions were amplified from genomic DNA by means of the immunoSEQ Assay, a bias-controlled multiplex PCR. Under the source paper's analysis protocol: Within the assay, amplification of reference gene primers was used to estimate how many nucleated cells each sample contained. Sequence reads were collapsed and filtered to measure the absolute abundance of every unique TCRbeta CDR3 rearrangement. For each sample, productive Simpson clonality was calculated as the square root of Simpson's diversity index across productive rearrangements. As stored in TCRdb, this immuneACCESS dataset retains in-frame rearrangements with V and J assigned. A fraction of the clones does not appear; measured against another copy, unresolved V genes explain less than half of the discrepancy, and the remainder lacks a known reason. The V and J calls and clone size are taken from that table; D and trimming were inferred from the DNA. Across this sample there are some 50,000 clones, with about nine tenths seen only once. The ten most abundant clones make up under 30% of the sample.

From the cysteine through the phenylalanine, the CDR3 covers 13 amino acids. CDR3 DNA is the only sequence kept; it has 39 bases, read in frame from the first base. V is reduced by 7 bases and J by 5 bases, leaving a spacing of 15 bases between them. CDR1 and CDR2 (SGHTA, FQGNSA) derive from the germline V gene. The receptor was isolated from a human donor in a cohort sampled during active COVID-19. The V and J genes are TRBV7-2 and TRBJ2-7, with the D gene too uncertain to name. Sequenced sample: peripheral blood. DNA sequence: TGTGCCAGCACCACTTATCTGGAGAACGAGCAGTACTTC. It translates to CASTTYLENEQYF. This CDR3, with the reference TRBV7-2 and TRBJ2-7 proteins standing in past its ends, gives the full variable domain GAGVSQSPSNKVTEKGKDVELRCDPISGHTALYWYRQSLGQGLEFLIYFQGNSAPDKSGLPSDRFSAERTGGSVSTLTIQRTQQEDSAVYLCASTTYLENEQYFGPGTRLTVT.